This TCR beta chain was sequenced during a study of cytomegalovirus exposure and HLA in healthy donors. Overall study context: Among the roughly 370 genotyped donors, 70% to 85% were placed in the Caucasian-associated ancestry cluster.

Turning to this clone: Its antigen is unknown. Sequence at one end of the junction differs from germline and may be a read error.

Primers included in the PCR were 60 Vbeta and 13 Jbeta primers. TCRdb keeps only in-frame clones here, not all; method: immunoSEQ multiplex PCR. The sample has some 220,000 clones, around 83% seen once. Study-level points and caveats: Associated with cytomegalovirus, according to the listing, were 150 to 200 TCR beta chains. According to a later analysis, most TCR beta chains associated with CMV appeared HLA-restricted.

The receptor was isolated from a girl aged 2-15 years in good health and CMV-seronegative. Material: PBMCs.

DNA for the CDR3: TGCGCCAGCAGGTTGGCCGAGGACAGGGGCGGCACTGAAGCTTTCTTT. As protein: CASRLAEDRGGTEAFF. This chain links TRBV5-1 with TRBJ1-1; 9 bases are shared with TRBD1. Germline values: CDR1 SGHRS, CDR2 YFSETQ. The CDR3 sequence is 16 residues long.